These 5 T cell receptor beta chains were all obtained from the same sample, sequenced in a study of T cell responses to AZD1222 COVID-19 vaccine. Clones were read by immunoSEQ multiplex PCR, and TCRdb kept only the in-frame ones, dropping some. The sample lists roughly 150,000 clones; roughly nine tenths were seen once. The sample was peripheral blood, taken on day 0 of AZD1222 vaccination. These receptors were collected from an adult in good health.

This chain uses TRBV6-5 with TRBJ2-3; 7 bases agree with TRBD1. The CDR3 has 15 amino acids. Trimming at V came to 5 bases and at J to 2 bases, leaving 7 bases not matched to a gene. Germline CDR1 is MNHEY and CDR2 is SVGAGI. CDR3 bases: TGTGCCAGCAGTAAGGGACAGAAGAACACAGATACGCAGTATTTT. It specifies CASSKGQKNTDTQYF.

The rearrangement links TRBV6-2 or TRBV6-3 to TRBJ2-5; 11 bases match TRBD2. The CDR3 covers 15 residues. The V gene's germline CDR1 is MNHEY and CDR2 SVGEGT. The J segment lost 5 bases and the V segment lost 4 bases, leaving 6 bases of the junction unmatched. The CDR3: CASSFSGGAVETQYF. Written as DNA, the CDR3 is TGTGCCAGCAGTTTTAGCGGGGGGGCCGTGGAGACCCAGTACTTC.

The chain couples TRBV28 to TRBJ2-7, with 9 nucleotides matching TRBD1. V was clipped by 7 bases and J by 4 bases; unmatched bases: 11. Germline V gene lookup returns CDR1 MDHEN and CDR2 SYDVKM. The CDR3 loop spans 15 amino acids. CDR3 loop: CASKTSGTGSYEQYF. The CDR3 DNA is TGTGCCAGCAAGACTTCCGGGACAGGGAGTTACGAGCAGTACTTC. The full variable domain, its missing parts supplied by reference TRBV28 and TRBJ2-7, is DVKVTQSSRYLVKRTGEKVFLECVQDMDHENMFWYRQDPGLGLRLIYFSYDVKMKEKGDIPEGYSVSREKKERFSLILESASTNQTSMYLCASKTSGTGSYEQYFGPGTRLTVT.

The CDR3, as DNA: TGTGCCAGCAGTTTAGTGTCAGATACGCAGTATTTT. Amino acids: CASSLVSDTQYF. The V call is TRBV6-6, the J call TRBJ2-3; the D is unclear. With 4 bases removed from V and 4 bases from J, the gap between germline ends came to 6 bases. The CDR3 sequence is 12 residues long. CDR1 MNHNY and CDR2 SVGAGI come from the germline V gene (reference sequence).

The rearrangement joins TRBV27 to TRBJ1-4, with no clear D. The CDR3 loop spans 15 amino acids. Germline assignment: CDR1 MNHEY and CDR2 SMNVEV (reference sequence). V was shortened by 4 bases and J by 6 bases, with 15 bases between the two germline ends. CDR3 protein: CASSSKRVTYEKLFF. The CDR3 DNA reads TGTGCCAGCAGTTCGAAAAGGGTCACTTATGAAAAACTGTTTTTT.